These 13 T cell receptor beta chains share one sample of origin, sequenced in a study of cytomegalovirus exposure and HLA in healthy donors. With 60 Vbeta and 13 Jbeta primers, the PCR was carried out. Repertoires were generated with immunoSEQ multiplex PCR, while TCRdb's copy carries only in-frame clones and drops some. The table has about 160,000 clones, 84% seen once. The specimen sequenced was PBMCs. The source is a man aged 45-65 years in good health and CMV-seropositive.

The CDR3, as DNA: TGTGCCAGCAGTGAATGGGCCACCTACGAGCAGTACGTC. This sequence encodes CASSEWATYEQYV. The chain joins TRBV6-1 to TRBJ2-7, with D unresolved. This CDR3 spans 13 amino acids. Germline V lookup: CDR1 MNHNS, CDR2 SASEGT. The V end lost 2 bases, the J end lost 2 bases, and 7 bases lay between the germline ends.

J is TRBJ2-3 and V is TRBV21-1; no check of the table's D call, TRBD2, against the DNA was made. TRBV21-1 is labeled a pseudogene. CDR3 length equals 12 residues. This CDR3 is CASSATPDTQYF. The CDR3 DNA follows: TGTGCCAGCAGCGCAACTCCAGATACGCAGTATTTT.

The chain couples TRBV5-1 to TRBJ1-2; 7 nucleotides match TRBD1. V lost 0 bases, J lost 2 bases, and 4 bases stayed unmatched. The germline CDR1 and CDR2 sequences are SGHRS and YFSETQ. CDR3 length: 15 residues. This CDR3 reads CASSLAGQANYGYTF. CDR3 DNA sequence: TGCGCCAGCAGCTTGGCCGGACAGGCGAACTATGGCTACACCTTC.

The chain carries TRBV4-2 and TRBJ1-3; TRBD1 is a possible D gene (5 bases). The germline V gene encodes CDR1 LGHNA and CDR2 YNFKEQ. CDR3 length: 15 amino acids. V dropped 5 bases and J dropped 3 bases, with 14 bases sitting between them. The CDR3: CASSSIGTGGNTIYF. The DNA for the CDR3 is TGTGCCAGCAGCTCGATTGGGACTGGTGGAAACACCATATATTTT.

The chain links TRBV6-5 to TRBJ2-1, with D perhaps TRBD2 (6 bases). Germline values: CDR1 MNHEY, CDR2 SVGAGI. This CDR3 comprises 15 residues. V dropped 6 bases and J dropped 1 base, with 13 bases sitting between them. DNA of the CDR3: TGTGCCAGCAGACGGGGAGGTCCGTCCTACAATGAGCAGTTCTTC. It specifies CASRRGGPSYNEQFF.

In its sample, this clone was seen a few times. DNA of the CDR3: TGTGCCAGCAGAGACTCCAACAACAATGAGCAGTTCTTC. It translates to CASRDSNNNEQFF. The chain couples TRBV2 to TRBJ2-1; D gene ambiguous. V was shortened by 6 bases and J by 5 bases, with 11 bases between the two germline ends. The length of the CDR3 is 13 residues. Germline lookup yields CDR1 SNHLY and CDR2 FYNNEI.

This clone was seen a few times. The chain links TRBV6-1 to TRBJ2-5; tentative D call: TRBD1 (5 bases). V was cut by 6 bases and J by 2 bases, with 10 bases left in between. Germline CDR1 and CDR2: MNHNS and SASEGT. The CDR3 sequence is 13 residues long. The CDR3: CASRWTRQETQYF. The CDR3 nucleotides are TGTGCCAGCAGATGGACAAGGCAAGAGACCCAGTACTTC.

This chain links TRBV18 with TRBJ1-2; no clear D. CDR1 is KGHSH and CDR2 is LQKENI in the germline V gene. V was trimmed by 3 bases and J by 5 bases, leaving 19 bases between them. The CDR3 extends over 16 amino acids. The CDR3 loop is CASSPIEGRGGYGYTF. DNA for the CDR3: TGTGCCAGCTCACCGATTGAAGGCCGGGGAGGGTATGGCTACACCTTC.

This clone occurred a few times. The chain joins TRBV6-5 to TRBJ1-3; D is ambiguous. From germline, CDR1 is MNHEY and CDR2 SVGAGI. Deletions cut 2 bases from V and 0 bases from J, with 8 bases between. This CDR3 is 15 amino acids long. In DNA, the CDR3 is TGTGCCAGCAGTTACGGGGAGAGCTCTGGAAACACCATATATTTT. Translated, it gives CASSYGESSGNTIYF.

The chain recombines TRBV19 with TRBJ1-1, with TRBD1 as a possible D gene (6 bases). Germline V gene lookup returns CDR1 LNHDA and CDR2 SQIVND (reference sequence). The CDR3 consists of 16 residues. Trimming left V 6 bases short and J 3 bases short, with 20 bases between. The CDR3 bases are TGTGCCAGTAGCCCGGGGGGCCAGGGACTAGACACTGAAGCTTTCTTT. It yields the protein CASSPGGQGLDTEAFF. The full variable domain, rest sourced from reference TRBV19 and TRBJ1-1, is DGGITQSPKYLFRKEGQNVTLSCEQNLNHDAMYWYRQDPGQGLRLIYYSQIVNDFQKGDIAEGYSVSREKKESFPLTVTSAQKNPTAFYLCASSPGGQGLDTEAFFGQGTRLTVV.

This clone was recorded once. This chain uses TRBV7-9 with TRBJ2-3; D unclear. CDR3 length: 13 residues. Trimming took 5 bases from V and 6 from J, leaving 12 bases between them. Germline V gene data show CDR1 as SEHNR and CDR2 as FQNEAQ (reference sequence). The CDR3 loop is CASSTLTADTQYF. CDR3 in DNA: TGTGCCAGCAGCACCCTCACTGCTGATACGCAGTATTTT.

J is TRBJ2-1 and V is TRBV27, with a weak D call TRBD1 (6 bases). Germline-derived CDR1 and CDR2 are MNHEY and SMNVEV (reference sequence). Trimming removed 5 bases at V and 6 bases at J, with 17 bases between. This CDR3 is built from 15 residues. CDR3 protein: CASSPNLSRGNEQFF. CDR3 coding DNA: TGTGCCAGCAGTCCTAATCTCTCCAGGGGCAATGAGCAGTTCTTC.

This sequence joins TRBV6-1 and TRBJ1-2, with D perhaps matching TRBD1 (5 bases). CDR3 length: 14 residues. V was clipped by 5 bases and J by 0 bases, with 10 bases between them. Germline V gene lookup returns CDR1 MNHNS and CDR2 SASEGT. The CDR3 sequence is CASSPQAANYGYTF. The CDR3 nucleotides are TGTGCCAGCAGTCCACAGGCGGCTAACTATGGCTACACCTTC.